The 18 T cell receptor beta chains given below trace back to one sample, sequenced in a study of shared clonotypes between healthy human individuals. Method: immunoSEQ multiplex PCR; TCRdb's copy keeps in-frame clones and lacks some. The sample records under 1,100,000 clones, 75% to 85% being singletons. Sequencing used memory CD4+ T cells from PBMCs. Subset indicated: CD45RA-negative fraction. Source of these receptors: a man aged 18 to 29 in good health. Some clones in this sample may be carry-over from other donors' samples.

This clone has just one count. The chain joins TRBV11-2 to TRBJ1-1; tentative D call: TRBD1 (6 bases). The CDR3 covers 15 residues. Looked up from germline, CDR1 is SGHAT and CDR2 is FQNNGV. Trimming left V 5 bases short and J 3 bases short, with 16 bases between. CDR3 amino acids: CASSKGQREYTEAFF. CDR3 DNA: TGTGCCAGCAGCAAAGGACAGAGGGAATACACTGAAGCTTTCTTT.

The genes are TRBV28 and TRBJ1-4, with TRBD1 matching 7 bases. CDR3 length equals 12 residues. Germline V CDR1 and CDR2: MDHEN, SYDVKM. The J segment lost 13 bases and the V segment lost 2 bases, leaving 4 bases of the junction unmatched. The DNA of the CDR3 is TGTGCCAGCAGTTTAATCCGGGACAGACTGTTTTTT. Translation gives CASSLIRDRLFF.

V gene TRBV6-5 combines with J gene TRBJ2-7; D gene unclear. CDR1 and CDR2 from the germline V gene are MNHEY and SVGAGI. The ends were cut back, 6 bases at V and 0 bases at J, with 15 bases in the middle. The CDR3 totals 15 residues. The CDR3 loop is CASRPGPLLSYEQYF. The CDR3 nucleotides are TGTGCCAGCAGGCCCGGACCGCTCCTCTCCTACGAGCAGTACTTC.

CDR3: CASRGTSGTYEQFF. CDR3 DNA: TGTGCCAGCCGAGGGACTAGCGGGACTTATGAGCAGTTCTTC. The rearrangement joins TRBV2 to TRBJ2-1; 13 bases agree with TRBD2. Germline V gene sequence: CDR1 SNHLY, CDR2 FYNNEI. The length of the CDR3 is 14 residues. Trimming removed 8 bases from V and 8 bases from J; junction bases left unmatched: 6.

The chain couples TRBV25-1 to TRBJ1-6, with TRBD1 matching 8 bases. Trimming cost V 1 base and J 6 bases; bases outside gene matches: 5. From germline, CDR1 is MGHDK and CDR2 SYGVNS. The CDR3 has 16 amino acids. The CDR3 here is CASSEFKTGANSPLHF. DNA for the CDR3: TGTGCCAGCAGTGAATTCAAGACAGGGGCTAATTCACCCCTCCACTTT.

The gene calls are TRBV18 and TRBJ2-3; D is unclear. CDR1 is KGHSH, CDR2 LQKENI, per germline. The CDR3 loop spans 16 amino acids. Trimming stripped 3 bases from V and 1 base from J, with 14 bases between. CDR3 residues: CASSPRTDVRTDTQYF. In DNA form, the CDR3 reads TGTGCCAGCTCACCCAGAACGGACGTCCGCACAGATACGCAGTATTTT.

The chain is built from TRBV25-1 and TRBJ1-2; 10 nucleotides align to TRBD1. The V gene end was trimmed by 5 bases and the J gene end by 4 bases; junction bases not matched to a gene: 7. CDR1 MGHDK and CDR2 SYGVNS come from the germline V gene. The CDR3 runs 15 residues. The CDR3 spells CASSRPGQGTYGYTF. The CDR3 DNA reads as TGTGCCAGCAGTCGACCGGGACAGGGGACCTATGGCTACACCTTC.

This clone was observed a few times. The rearrangement joins TRBV25-1 to TRBJ1-5, with 7 nucleotides matching TRBD1. Unmatched junction bases numbered 2, after V lost 11 bases and J lost 7 bases. The germline V gene encodes CDR1 MGHDK and CDR2 SYGVNS. The CDR3 has 10 amino acids. The CDR3 DNA reads TGTGCCCAAGGGGGCCAGCCCCAGCATTTT. It specifies CAQGGQPQHF. The whole variable domain, filled in from reference TRBV25-1 and TRBJ1-5, reads EADIYQTPRYLVIGTGKKITLECSQTMGHDKMYWYQQDPGMELHLIHYSYGVNSTEKGDLSSESTVSRIRTEHFPLTLESARPSHTSQYLCAQGGQPQHFGDGTRLSIL.

The gene calls are TRBV19 and TRBJ1-3, with 8 bases aligning to TRBD1. V was pared by 9 bases and J by 4 bases, with 11 bases of the junction left unmatched. There are 15 residues in the CDR3. Per germline, CDR1 LNHDA and CDR2 SQIVND (reference sequence). CDR3: CASRTGGKDGNTIYF. As DNA, the CDR3 is TGTGCCAGCAGAACAGGGGGTAAAGACGGAAACACCATATATTTT.

This clone came up a few times. V is TRBV7-9 and J is TRBJ2-7, with 10 bases identical to TRBD1. The CDR3 sequence is 19 residues long. The junction had 17 bases not matched to a gene; V was cut back by 1 base and J by 5 bases. The germline V gene has CDR1 SEHNR and CDR2 FQNEAQ (reference sequence). CDR3 residues: CASSLGALRSPGQGNEQYF. The CDR3 DNA follows: TGTGCCAGCAGCTTAGGGGCGTTAAGGTCCCCGGGACAGGGGAACGAGCAGTACTTC.

The gene calls are TRBV27 and TRBJ2-7, with a weak D call TRBD2 (5 bases). This CDR3 spans 13 amino acids. The germline V and J ends were trimmed by 3 bases and 4 bases, with 10 bases remaining between them. Germline lookup yields CDR1 MNHEY and CDR2 SMNVEV (reference sequence). The CDR3 loop is CASSFRLAYEQYF. CDR3 DNA sequence: TGTGCCAGCAGTTTCCGATTAGCGTACGAGCAGTACTTC.

The rearrangement joins TRBV10-1 to TRBJ2-2; the D is unclear. Between the trimmed V and J ends, which lost 3 bases and 2 bases, there was a span of 7 bases. This CDR3 has 14 amino acids. Germline V CDR1 and CDR2: WNHNN, SYGVQD (reference sequence). The CDR3 loop is CASSDMPNTGELFF. The CDR3 bases are TGCGCCAGCAGTGATATGCCAAACACCGGGGAGCTGTTTTTT.

The genes are TRBV9 and TRBJ2-3; tentatively, D is TRBD1 or TRBD2 (5 bases each). Trimming took off 0 bases at V and 0 bases at J, with 8 bases between the two ends. Germline loops: CDR1 SGDLS, CDR2 YYNGEE. The CDR3 totals 15 residues. The CDR3, as DNA: TGTGCCAGCAGCGTAGCGGGACCTAGCACAGATACGCAGTATTTT. This encodes CASSVAGPSTDTQYF.

The chain couples TRBV25-1 to TRBJ2-1; D might be TRBD2 (5 bases). V was shortened by 2 bases and J by 7 bases, with 15 bases between the two germline ends. The V gene's germline CDR1 is MGHDK and CDR2 SYGVNS. CDR3 length equals 15 residues. The DNA for the CDR3 is TGTGCCAGCAGTGAACCCCGGACTTTACAGAATGAGCAGTTCTTC. Its translation is CASSEPRTLQNEQFF. Based on the CDR3 plus reference TRBV25-1 and TRBJ2-1, the full variable domain is EADIYQTPRYLVIGTGKKITLECSQTMGHDKMYWYQQDPGMELHLIHYSYGVNSTEKGDLSSESTVSRIRTEHFPLTLESARPSHTSQYLCASSEPRTLQNEQFFGPGTRLTVL.

This clone was found once. The V and J genes are TRBV30 and TRBJ2-7; D is possibly TRBD1 (6 bases). V lost 4 bases and J lost 3, with 13 bases in between. The CDR3 is made up of 13 amino acids. CDR1 is GTSNPN and CDR2 is SVGIG in the germline V gene (reference sequence). The DNA of the CDR3 is TGTGCCTGGACTCCGGACAGTTTCTACGAGCAGTACTTC. It is translated as CAWTPDSFYEQYF.

The rearrangement links TRBV6-6 to TRBJ2-1, with TRBD2 matching 9 bases. The CDR3 sequence is 14 residues long. Germline V lookup: CDR1 MNHNY, CDR2 SVGAGI (reference sequence). V shed 4 bases, J shed 8 bases, and the junction held 6 bases outside the gene matches. The CDR3 loop is CASSLAGEGDEQFF. The CDR3 DNA is TGTGCCAGCAGTTTAGCGGGAGAAGGCGATGAGCAGTTCTTC.

The chain couples TRBV28 to TRBJ2-7; no firm D call. V dropped 4 bases and J dropped 2 bases, with 15 bases sitting between them. Germline V gene sequence: CDR1 MDHEN, CDR2 SYDVKM. CDR3 length: 15 residues. DNA for the CDR3: TGTGCCAGCAGTTCAGTCCTCAGGTCTGCCTACGAGCAGTACTTC. Protein product: CASSSVLRSAYEQYF. The full variable domain, its missing parts supplied by reference TRBV28 and TRBJ2-7, is DVKVTQSSRYLVKRTGEKVFLECVQDMDHENMFWYRQDPGLGLRLIYFSYDVKMKEKGDIPEGYSVSREKKERFSLILESASTNQTSMYLCASSSVLRSAYEQYFGPGTRLTVT.

J is TRBJ1-1 and V is TRBV7-6; D uncertain. CDR1 is SGHVS, CDR2 FNYEAQ, per germline. Trimming shortened V by 6 bases and J by 0 bases, and 14 bases separated the two germline ends. The CDR3 is 15 amino acids. Here the CDR3 DNA reads TGTGCCAGCAGACTACTGGGGTTGATGAACACTGAAGCTTTCTTT. It yields the protein CASRLLGLMNTEAFF. Drawing the rest from reference TRBV7-6 and TRBJ1-1, the complete variable domain is GAGVSQSPRYKVTKRGQDVALRCDPISGHVSLYWYRQALGQGPEFLTYFNYEAQQDKSGLPNDRFSAERPEGSISTLTIQRTEQRDSAMYRCASRLLGLMNTEAFFGQGTRLTVV.